One and the same sample provided the 27 T cell receptor gamma chains below, sequenced in a study of γδ T cells in repeated Plasmodium falciparum infection. Gammadelta T cells were flow-sorted from PBMC into Vgamma9/Vdelta2+ and Vdelta2-negative populations for bulk analysis. TCRdb reprocessed the multiplex PCR reads through CATT. The data contain tens of thousands of gamma-chain clones, 2.5% to 3.5% of them singletons. Specimen: gamma-delta T cells from blood. Receptors originate from a pool of human donors (malaria-infected and uninfected, not separated).

This clone counts as medium-sized. Other DNA sequences in this specimen translate into the identical CDR3. The chain couples TRGV3 to TRGJP2. The CDR3 is 13 amino acids. CDR1 and CDR2 from the germline V gene are VTNTFY and YDVSTARD (reference sequence). The junction had 5 bases not matched to a gene; V was cut back by 6 bases and J by 4 bases. As DNA, the CDR3 is TGTGCCACCTGGCGTTATAGTGATTGGATCAAGACGTTT. Amino acids: CATWRYSDWIKTF.

In regard to this clone: The protein TCRdb lists belongs to a much larger clone and differs from this DNA's translation at residue 9, which points to a read error; the protein shown is made from the DNA. This rearrangement joins TRGV9 to TRGJ1 or TRGJ2. TCRdb offers no J gene call, so here the DNA was matched to germline to obtain one. V lost 0 bases to trimming and J lost 0 bases; unmatched junction nucleotides: 17. There are 19 residues in the CDR3. The germline CDR1 and CDR2 sequences are GITISATS and ISYDGTV (reference sequence). The CDR3 loop reads CALWEVPINRLENYYKKLF. The CDR3 region has the DNA TGTGCCTTGTGGGAGGTGCCTATTAATCGACTAGAGAATTATTATAAGAAACTCTTT.

This clone occurred a few times. A much bigger clone sits one base away, suggesting this may be a read error. The chain carries TRGV3 and TRGJ1 or TRGJ2. The CDR3 has 14 amino acids. Per germline, CDR1 VTNTFY and CDR2 YDVSTARD (reference sequence). This CDR3 is CATWDRRREYKELF. In DNA form, the CDR3 reads TGTGCCACCTGGGACAGGCGAAGGGAGTATAAGGAACTCTTT.

Comments on this clone: One base separates it from a far larger clone, so it is likely a read error. No DNA is shown, since the ends of the CDR3 on it are uncertain; the CDR3 is the one TCRdb lists. The J gene was not called, though the V gene is TRGV9. Germline V gives CDR1 GITISATS, CDR2 ISYDGTV (reference sequence). Termini included, the CDR3 measures 33 amino acids. The CDR3: CALWEVQTIIIRNSLAVEQHLLSQVSIGRIQHF.

This clone was detected only a few times. TCRdb pairs this DNA with a much larger clone's protein that differs at residue 12, likely a read error; the protein shown was translated from the DNA. The V and J genes are TRGV9 and TRGJP. Matching the DNA to germline supplied the J gene, which TCRdb does not give. The CDR3 contains 17 residues. Looked up from germline, CDR1 is GITISATS and CDR2 is ISYDGTV (reference sequence). Here the CDR3 reads CALWEFLKELGNKIKVF. The CDR3 coding sequence is TGTGCCTTGTGGGAATTCTTGAAAGAGTTGGGCAATAAAATCAAGGTATTT.

This clone has a count of ten or more. This may arise from a read error, as a much more abundant clone is one base away. Different DNA sequences within this sample yield the same CDR3. The chain uses TRGV3 and TRGJ1 or TRGJ2. J was trimmed by 3 bases and V by 0 bases; bases with no gene match: 5. The germline gives CDR1 VTNTFY, CDR2 YDVSTARD (reference sequence). The CDR3 totals 14 residues. The CDR3, as DNA: TGTGCCACCTGGGACAGGCCGGGTTATTATAAGAAACTCTTT. Amino acid sequence: CATWDRPGYYKKLF.

This clone occurred many times. This chain connects TRGV4 to TRGJP2. The J gene, absent from TCRdb, was called here by matching the DNA to germline. Looked up from germline, CDR1 is EGSTGY and CDR2 is YDSYTSSV. The V segment lost 4 bases and the J segment 5 bases; nucleotides outside the gene matches: 10. The CDR3 totals 15 residues. Here the CDR3 reads CATWDRRISDWIKTF. CDR3 nucleotide sequence: TGTGCCACCTGGGACCGACGGATAAGTGATTGGATCAAGACGTTT.

There are many counts of this clone. One base away lies a much larger clone, so this may be a sequencing read error. The J gene is TRGJ1 or TRGJ2, the V gene TRGV9. V shed 0 bases and J 12 bases; nucleotides not matched to a gene: 5. The CDR3 has 11 residues. Germline CDR1 GITISATS, CDR2 ISYDGTV (reference sequence). This CDR3 reads CALWEVSGKLF. The CDR3, as DNA: TGTGCCTTGTGGGAGGTGAGTGGGAAACTCTTT.

Only a few counts were recorded for this clone. The protein in TCRdb stems from a much larger clone and differs at residue 9 from this DNA's translation, likely a read error; here the protein is translated from the DNA. The chain is built from TRGV9 and TRGJP. The J gene, missing from TCRdb, was assigned here through DNA to germline matching. From germline, CDR1 is GITISATS and CDR2 ISYDGTV (reference sequence). The CDR3 consists of 18 residues. Trimming removed 3 bases from V and 7 bases from J; junction bases left unmatched: 12. Here the CDR3 reads CALWETASRELGKKIKVF. In nucleotides, the CDR3 is TGTGCCTTGTGGGAGACCGCAAGCAGGGAGTTGGGCAAAAAAATCAAGGTATTT.

This clone was counted ten times or more. Only one base separates this from a far larger clonotype, so it likely reflects a read error. Other DNA sequences in this sample translate to the same CDR3. The chain recombines TRGV9 with TRGJ1 or TRGJ2. Germline matching of the DNA provided the J gene here, since TCRdb leaves it blank. This CDR3 is built from 25 residues. The germline gives CDR1 GITISATS, CDR2 ISYDGTV (reference sequence). The CDR3 DNA reads as TGTGCCTTGGATTCTTTGCGGGGCTTGTTACCTTGTAATAAGTTCGAACATGGTGCTTATTACAAGAAACTCTTT. It codes for CALDSLRGLLPCNKFEHGAYYKKLF.

This clone was found many times. TCRdb has a much larger clone's protein, which differs at residue 9 from the translation of this DNA, likely because of a read error; what is shown is the protein translated from the DNA. The V gene is TRGV3, but the J gene lacks a call. Germline V gives CDR1 VTNTFY, CDR2 YDVSTARD (reference sequence). This CDR3 comprises 11 residues. For the CDR3, the DNA is TGTGCCACCTGGGACTGTAATAAGAGACTCTTT. This translates into CATWDCNKRLF.

This clone was found many times. V and J are TRGV4 and TRGJ1 or TRGJ2. V lost 9 bases and J lost 3; bases outside the gene matches: 8. This CDR3 is 12 amino acids long. Germline V gene data show CDR1 as EGSTGY and CDR2 as YDSYTSSV. The CDR3 loop is CATRSCYYKKLF. The CDR3 region has the DNA TGTGCCACCCGGAGCTGTTATTATAAGAAACTCTTT.

Comment on this clone: This probably arose from a read error, given a far larger clone one base away. Other nucleotide sequences from this sample produce the same CDR3. J is TRGJ1 or TRGJ2 and V is TRGV9. TCRdb leaves out the J gene; it was filled in here by matching the DNA to germline. The CDR3 sequence is 25 residues long. The J segment lost 3 bases and the V segment lost 9 bases, leaving 47 bases of the junction unmatched. CDR1 GITISATS and CDR2 ISYDGTV come from the germline V gene (reference sequence). CDR3 region: CALDSLRGLLPCNKFEHGAYYKKLF. In DNA form, the CDR3 reads TGTGCCTTGGATTCTTTGCGGGGCTTGTTACCTTGTAACAAGTTCGAACATGGTGCTTATTATAAGAAACTCTTT.

This clone occurred many times. It is likely a read error: a sequence one base away is far more abundant. Other DNA sequences in this specimen translate into the identical CDR3. The CDR3 region is CATWVPNYYKKLF. For the CDR3, the DNA is TGTGCCACCTGGGTACCGAATTATTATAAGAAACTCTTC. There is no J gene call, but TRGV4 is given as the V gene. There are 13 residues in the CDR3. Germline CDR1 and CDR2: EGSTGY and YDSYTSSV.

This clone was picked up a small number of times. A far larger clone is one nucleotide away, so this likely arose from a read error. The sample carries other DNA sequences with the same CDR3. The gene calls are TRGV9 and TRGJ1 or TRGJ2. No J gene was available from TCRdb, and it was assigned here by a germline match of the DNA. J lost 6 bases, V lost 1 base, and 9 bases had no gene match. From germline, CDR1 is GITISATS and CDR2 ISYDGTV (reference sequence). The CDR3 has 14 amino acids. CDR3 amino acids: CALWEVRGFYKKLF. CDR3 nucleotides: TGTGCCTTGTGGGAGGTACGAGGGTTTTATAAGAAACTCTTT.

This clone has more than one count but fewer than ten. TCRdb's protein for this DNA is that of a much larger clone and differs from the translation at residue 14, likely a read error; the protein shown is the DNA translation. V and J are TRGV3 and TRGJ1 or TRGJ2. The CDR3 runs 17 residues. Germline V gene data show CDR1 as VTNTFY and CDR2 as YDVSTARD (reference sequence). The CDR3, as DNA: TGTGCCACCTGGGACAGGCGACAGCCCGTGAATTATTATAATAAACTCTTT. Translating gives CATWDRRQPVNYYNKLF.

The table lists this clone with many counts. The protein held in TCRdb is that of a much larger clone and does not match this DNA's translation at residue 5, likely because of a read error; the protein shown is translated from the DNA. The chain combines TRGV4 with TRGJ1 or TRGJ2. The CDR3 runs 14 residues. CDR1 and CDR2 from the germline V gene are EGSTGY and YDSYTSSV. As DNA, the CDR3 is TGTGCCACCTGGGGTGGGCGGGTGAATTATAAGAAACTCTTT. Encoded protein: CATWGGRVNYKKLF.

This clone was observed a few times. With a far larger clone one base away, a read error is the likely cause. The identical CDR3 is also encoded by other nucleotide sequences in the sample. No J gene was named, though the V gene is TRGV5. Germline V gene lookup returns CDR1 VINAFY and CDR2 YDVSNSKD. This CDR3 is built from 14 residues. The CDR3 protein is CATWDRDNYYKKLF. The DNA of the CDR3 is TGTGCCACCTGGGACCGTGATAATTATTATAAGAAGCTCTTT.

To note about this clone: The DNA is omitted, as the CDR3 cannot be located on it reliably, and the CDR3 follows TCRdb's listing. The J gene is uncalled and the V gene is TRGV2. In germline, CDR1 is EGSNGY, CDR2 YDSYNSKV. The CDR3 length is 31 residues, termini included. CDR3 residues: CAPGTGLIIRNSLAVEQHLLSRVSIGRIQHF.

This clone was seen repeatedly, ten times or more. TCRdb's entry gives the protein of a much larger clone, which mismatches this DNA's translation at residue 7, likely from a read error; the protein reported here is translated from the DNA. This chain connects TRGV9 to TRGJ1 or TRGJ2. This CDR3 is built from 11 residues. V lost 11 bases, J lost 8 bases, and 12 bases stayed unmatched. CDR1 and CDR2 from the germline V gene are GITISATS and ISYDGTV (reference sequence). Here the CDR3 DNA reads TGTGCCTGCCTACCGTATGATAAGAAACTCTTT. The encoded protein is CACLPYDKKLF.

This clone was observed at least ten times. This sequence joins TRGV3 and TRGJ1 or TRGJ2. No J gene was available from TCRdb, and it was assigned here by a germline match of the DNA. With V trimmed by 2 bases and J by 3 bases, 4 bases remained unmatched. The CDR3 has 13 residues. Germline-derived CDR1 and CDR2 are VTNTFY and YDVSTARD (reference sequence). CDR3 bases: TGTGCCACCTGGGACACCTCTTATTATAAGAAACTCTTT. Residues: CATWDTSYYKKLF.

This clone occurred many times. The CDR3 DNA is TGTGCCACCTGGGTGTATGGTTATAAGAAACTCTTT. Translating gives CATWVYGYKKLF. The chain links TRGV3 to TRGJ1 or TRGJ2. As TCRdb names no J gene, one was assigned here on the basis of a DNA match to germline. Germline CDR1 VTNTFY, CDR2 YDVSTARD (reference sequence). The V gene end was trimmed by 5 bases and the J gene end by 6 bases; junction bases not matched to a gene: 7. The CDR3 consists of 12 residues.

This clone turned up a few times. This likely came from a read error, as a far larger clone is one base away. This sample also contains other DNA sequences that code for the same CDR3. The CDR3 sequence is CACSGSIRGGELGKKIKVF. In DNA form, the CDR3 reads TGTGCCTGCAGCGGAAGTATAAGGGGAGGCGAGTTGGGCAAAAAAATCAAGGTATTT. The chain joins TRGV9 to TRGJP. Assignment of the J gene here rests on matching the DNA to germline, because TCRdb gives none. The CDR3 is 19 residues long. V lost 11 bases, J lost 7 bases, and 23 bases stayed unmatched. Germline CDR1 is GITISATS and CDR2 is ISYDGTV (reference sequence).

This clone was recorded many times. The protein recorded in TCRdb matches a much larger clone and deviates from this DNA's translation at residue 8, suggesting a read error; the protein here is obtained by translating the DNA. The genes are TRGV9 and TRGJP. CDR1 is GITISATS, CDR2 ISYDGTV, per germline (reference sequence). The CDR3 has 16 amino acids. CDR3 nucleotide sequence: TGTGCCTTGTGGAAAGGTCAAGTGTTGGGCAAAAAAATCAAGGTATTT. The encoded protein is CALWKGQVLGKKIKVF.

In regard to this clone: This likely reflects a read error, since a far larger clone is one base away. Distinct nucleotide sequences in the sample also encode this CDR3. Here the V gene is TRGV9, but the J gene went uncalled. Germline CDR1 and CDR2: GITISATS and ISYDGTV (reference sequence). CDR3 length equals 13 residues. The CDR3 protein is CALWGCPGYKKLF. DNA of the CDR3: TGTGCCTTGTGGGGCTGTCCGGGATATAAGAAGCTCTTT.

This clone was seen more than once but under ten times. This likely came from a read error, as a far larger clone is one base away. Within the sample, other DNA sequences also encode this same CDR3. The chain links TRGV9 to TRGJP. As TCRdb names no J gene, one was assigned here on the basis of a DNA match to germline. CDR3 size: 17 residues. In germline, CDR1 is GITISATS, CDR2 ISYDGTV (reference sequence). CDR3 bases: TGTGCCTTGTGGGAGGACTCGCAAGAATTGGGCAAAAAAATCAAGGTATTT. Translated: CALWEDSQELGKKIKVF.

This clone has just a few counts. A read error likely explains this, since a far larger clone differs by one base. Other DNA sequences within the sample encode an identical CDR3. This chain joins TRGV9 and TRGJ1 or TRGJ2. No J gene is reported in TCRdb; it was inferred here by comparing the DNA with germline. Looked up from germline, CDR1 is GITISATS and CDR2 is ISYDGTV (reference sequence). The CDR3 is made up of 14 amino acids. The CDR3 loop is CALWEVNPPYKKLF. The CDR3 DNA reads as TGTGCTTTGTGGGAGGTAAATCCCCCTTATAAGAAACTCTTT.